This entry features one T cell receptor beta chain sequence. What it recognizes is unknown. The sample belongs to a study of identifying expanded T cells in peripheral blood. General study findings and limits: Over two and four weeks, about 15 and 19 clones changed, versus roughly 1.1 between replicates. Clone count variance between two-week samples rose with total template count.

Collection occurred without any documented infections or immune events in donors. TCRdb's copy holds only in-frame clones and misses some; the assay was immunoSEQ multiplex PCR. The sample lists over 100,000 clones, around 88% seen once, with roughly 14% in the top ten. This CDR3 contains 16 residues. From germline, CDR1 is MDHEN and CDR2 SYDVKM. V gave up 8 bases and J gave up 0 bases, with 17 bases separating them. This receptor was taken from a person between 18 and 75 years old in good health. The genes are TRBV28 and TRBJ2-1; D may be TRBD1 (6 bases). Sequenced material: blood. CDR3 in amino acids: CASLIGGGSSYNEQFF. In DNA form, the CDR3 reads TGTGCCAGCCTGATAGGGGGTGGGAGCTCCTACAATGAGCAGTTCTTC.